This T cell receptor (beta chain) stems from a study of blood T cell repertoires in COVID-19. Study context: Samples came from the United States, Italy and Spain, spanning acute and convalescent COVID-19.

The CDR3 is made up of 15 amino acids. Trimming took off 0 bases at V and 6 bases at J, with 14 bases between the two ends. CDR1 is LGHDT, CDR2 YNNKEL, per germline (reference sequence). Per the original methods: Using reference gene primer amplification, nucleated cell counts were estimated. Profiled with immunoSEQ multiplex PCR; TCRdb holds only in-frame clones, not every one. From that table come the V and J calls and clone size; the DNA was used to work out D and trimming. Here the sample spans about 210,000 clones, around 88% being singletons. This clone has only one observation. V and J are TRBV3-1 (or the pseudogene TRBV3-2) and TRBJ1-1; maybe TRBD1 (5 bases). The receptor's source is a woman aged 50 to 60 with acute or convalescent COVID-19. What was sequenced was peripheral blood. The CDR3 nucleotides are TGTGCCAGCAGCCAAGACGTGCGGGACGGTTCTGAAGCTTTCTTT. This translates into CASSQDVRDGSEAFF.